This T cell receptor (beta chain) was identified during a study of blood T cell repertoires in COVID-19. Study background: Acute and convalescent COVID-19 specimens originated in the United States, Italy and Spain. The cDNA or gDNA used as material had been derived from T cells, B-cell-depleted T cells, or PBMCs.

Authors' methods: Scientists estimated how many nucleated cells there were by amplifying reference gene primers. Measured with immunoSEQ multiplex PCR; TCRdb has only the in-frame clones, and not every one. The D gene and trimming were derived from the DNA, and the V and J assignments and clone size from that table. In the table there are over 120,000 clones, roughly 90% of which are singletons. This clone was seen once. The CDR3 runs to 13 residues. V lost 8 bases to trimming and J lost 4 bases; unmatched junction nucleotides: 4. CDR1 is SNHLY, CDR2 FYNNEI, per germline. The sequencing sample was made of peripheral blood. The origin of this receptor is a man between 65 and 79 years old with acute or convalescent COVID-19. The chain combines TRBV2 with TRBJ1-4; 7 bases are a match to TRBD1. CDR3 sequence (DNA): TGTGCCAGCGGCGGGACAGTTAATGAAAAACTGTTTTTT. Encoded protein: CASGGTVNEKLFF.